This T cell receptor beta chain was found in a study of OX40 agonist ivuxolimab in advanced cancers. Study context: Patients received the agonistic anti-OX40 (CD134) antibody ivuxolimab. Cancers in dose escalation were hepatocellular, melanoma, renal cell and head and neck.

General observations from the study: By week 6 at 0.1 to 3.0 mg/kg, blood CD4+ and CD8+ T cells had expanded clonally. Low clonal expansion, among the lowest seen, marked partial responders at 0.1-3.0 mg/kg.

This CDR3 is 18 amino acids long. CDR1 is MDHEN, CDR2 SYDVKM, per germline. V was pared by 0 bases and J by 0 bases, with 7 bases of the junction left unmatched. Generated by immunoSEQ multiplex PCR, the TCRdb table keeps only in-frame clones and is missing some. The table has over 65,000 clones, approximately 84% seen once. As concerns this clone: The antigen is undetermined.

The input for sequencing was CD4+ or CD8+ T cells sorted from blood, taken in a trial of the OX40 agonist ivuxolimab. The V call is TRBV28, the J call TRBJ2-7, with 11 bases lining up with TRBD2. The origin of this receptor is an adult with an advanced solid tumor such as melanoma, head and neck, liver or kidney cancer. The DNA of the CDR3 is TGTGCCAGCAGTTTATGGCTAGCGGGGGGCCGATTCTCCTACGAGCAGTACTTC. The encoded protein is CASSLWLAGGRFSYEQYF.